The rows below give T cell receptor beta chains drawn from one sample of a study of T cells after yellow fever vaccination. TCRdb independently ran MiXCR on the 5' RACE reads; one entry per CDR3 protein. The sample yields 500,000 to 650,000 distinct CDR3 sequences, around 17% seen once. The material was PBMCs, obtained 4 to 6 days after the first yellow fever vaccination. These receptors originate from a man between 18 and 35 years old who received the YFV17D yellow fever vaccine. The conserved cysteine and the conserved F or W are not part of the CDR3 here.

V	J	CDR3
TRBV5-1	TRBJ2-5	ASSPGAGDWETQY
TRBV5-1	TRBJ1-2	ASSGGLSYGYT
TRBV12-3/TRBV12-4	TRBJ1-1	ASASSGGVTEAF
TRBV12-3/TRBV12-4	TRBJ2-3	AISLIGSSGVIADTQY
TRBV4-2	TRBJ2-1	ASSQEDWTASGGAYNEQF
TRBV11-2	TRBJ2-7	ASSPILSYLPSGAGEQY
TRBV9	TRBJ2-3	ASGRASYAHDTQY
TRBV2	TRBJ1-2	ASSGGDRNHYGYT
TRBV4-1	TRBJ1-1	ASSQEAGPGAF
TRBV6-1	TRBJ1-5	ASSVMTGFNSNQPQH
TRBV5-1	TRBJ1-5	ANGGRDNQPQH
TRBV20-1	TRBJ2-7	SAEDRGGEQY
TRBV5-1	TRBJ1-6	ASSSPGQYNSPLH
TRBV20-1	TRBJ1-2	SASSSGAGANYGYT
TRBV18	TRBJ2-5	ASSPQRDEETQY
TRBV12-3/TRBV12-4	TRBJ1-1	ASSLSLGQGNTEAF
TRBV5-1	TRBJ1-2	ASNFGQGYGYGYT